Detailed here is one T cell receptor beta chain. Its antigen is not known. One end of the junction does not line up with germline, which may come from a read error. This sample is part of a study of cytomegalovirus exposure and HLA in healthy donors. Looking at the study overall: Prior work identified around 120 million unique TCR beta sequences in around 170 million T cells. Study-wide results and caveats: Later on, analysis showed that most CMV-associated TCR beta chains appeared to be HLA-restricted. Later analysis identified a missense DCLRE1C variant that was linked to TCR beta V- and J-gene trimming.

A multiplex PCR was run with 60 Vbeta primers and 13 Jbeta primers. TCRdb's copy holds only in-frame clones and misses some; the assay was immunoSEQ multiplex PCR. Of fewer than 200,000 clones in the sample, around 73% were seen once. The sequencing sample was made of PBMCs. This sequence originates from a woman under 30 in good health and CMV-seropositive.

CDR3 residues: CASSTPTVPISF. In DNA, the CDR3 is TGTGCTAGCAGCACCCCGACAGTCCCTATCTCCTTC. The chain employs TRBV7-7 and TRBJ1-2, with TRBD1 as a possible D gene (5 bases). CDR3 length equals 12 residues. CDR1 is SSHAT, CDR2 FNYEAQ, per germline (reference sequence).